These T cell receptor beta chains were read from a single sample in a study of T-cell memory formation after mild COVID-19. TCRdb recomputed calls from the 5' RACE reads with MiXCR, one row per CDR3 protein. The sample holds approximately 250,000 distinct CDR3 sequences, roughly 15% seen once. The sample was PBMCs or a T cell subset sorted from them (not recorded which). These receptors came from an adult woman who had mild COVID-19 (a few samples of this study predate the infection). Cell type and time point are not known. CDR3s include the opening cysteine and the closing phenylalanine or tryptophan. D genes are given only for firm matches. Only part of the rows carry a size: once, few, many, or a class if the clone is expanded.

>TRBJ1-2|TRBV4-1|NA|17|NA
CASSQDMGGIANYGYTF
TGCGCCAGCAGCCAAGATATGGGGGGTATAGCTAACTATGGCTACACCTTC
>TRBJ2-7|TRBV19|TRBD1|15|NA
CASSEPGQVAYEQYF
TGTGCCAGTAGTGAGCCGGGACAGGTCGCCTACGAGCAGTACTTC
>TRBJ1-4|TRBV20-1|NA|14|few
CSAPDSSTNEKLFF
TGCAGTGCGCCCGACTCTTCAACTAATGAAAAACTGTTTTTT
>TRBJ2-7|TRBV7-9|TRBD2|14|NA
CASSFGRESYEQYF
TGTGCCAGCAGCTTTGGGCGGGAGTCCTACGAGCAGTATTTC
>TRBJ1-4|TRBV12-3/TRBV12-4|NA|14|NA
CASSHRTRGEKLFF
TGTGCCAGCAGCCACAGGACACGAGGTGAAAAACTGTTTTTT
>TRBJ2-7|TRBV5-1|TRBD1|14|NA
CASSVPTGSYEQYF
TGCGCCAGCAGCGTACCGACAGGGAGCTACGAGCAGTACTTC
>TRBJ2-3|TRBV7-2|TRBD1|14|NA
CASSPRTGPNTQYF
TGTGCCAGCAGCCCACGGACAGGCCCGAATACGCAGTATTTT
>TRBJ2-7|TRBV4-1|NA|15|NA
CASSQEVEGPYEQYF
TGCGCCAGCAGCCAAGAAGTGGAGGGACCCTACGAGCAGTACTTC
>TRBJ2-7|TRBV7-2|TRBD2|13|few
CASRFGLAYEQYF
TGTGCCAGCAGATTCGGACTAGCCTACGAGCAGTACTTC
>TRBJ1-1|TRBV9|TRBD1|13|few
CASSPGQGVVAFF
TGTGCCAGCAGCCCGGGACAGGGGGTTGTAGCTTTCTTT
>TRBJ1-5|TRBV24-1|NA|13|NA
CATSDARDQPQHF
TGTGCCACCAGTGATGCCCGGGATCAGCCCCAGCATTTT
>TRBJ2-1|TRBV2|TRBD2|14|few
CASSVSGRYNEQFF
TGTGCCAGCAGTGTTAGCGGGCGATACAATGAGCAGTTCTTC
>TRBJ2-1|TRBV5-4|NA|14|few
CASSLDHHGNEQFF
TGTGCCAGCAGCTTGGACCACCACGGCAATGAGCAGTTCTTC
>TRBJ2-1|TRBV30|NA|15|NA
CAWTDQGGIGNEQFF
TGTGCCTGGACAGACCAAGGGGGTATCGGGAATGAGCAGTTCTTC
>TRBJ1-2|TRBV11-2|NA|13|NA
CASSSLRDYGYTF
TGTGCCAGCAGCTCCCTCAGGGACTATGGCTACACCTTC
>TRBJ2-1|TRBV12-3/TRBV12-4|NA|14|NA
CASSLATGLNEQFF
TGTGCCAGCAGTTTAGCCACAGGGTTAAATGAGCAGTTCTTC
>TRBJ1-2|TRBV9|NA|15|NA
CASSVAPGSGYGYTF
TGTGCCAGCAGCGTAGCTCCGGGGAGCGGCTATGGCTACACCTTC
>TRBJ2-1|TRBV5-1|TRBD1|15|NA
CASSPGQGRANEQFF
TGCGCCAGCAGCCCGGGACAGGGAAGGGCCAATGAGCAGTTCTTC
>TRBJ1-1|TRBV5-1|NA|12|few
CASSLVYGEAFF
TGCGCCAGCAGCTTGGTATATGGGGAGGCTTTCTTT
>TRBJ2-1|TRBV6-5|NA|14|many
CASSPPFSYNEQFF
TGTGCCAGCTCTCCGCCCTTTTCCTACAATGAGCAGTTCTTC
>TRBJ2-3|TRBV7-2|NA|16|many
CASSRPMVPSTDTQYF
TGTGCCAGCAGCCGCCCGATGGTCCCTAGCACAGATACGCAGTATTTT
>TRBJ2-2|TRBV5-1|TRBD2|16|NA
CASSLSIAGGTGELFF
TGCGCCAGCAGCTTGTCAATAGCGGGAGGTACCGGGGAGCTGTTTTTT
>TRBJ1-1|TRBV5-1|NA|13|many
CASSLGSGTEAFF
TGCGCCAGCAGCTTGGGCTCTGGGACTGAAGCTTTCTTT
>TRBJ2-7|TRBV12-3/TRBV12-4|NA|15|few
CASTKTGTPGYEQYF
TGTGCCAGCACCAAAACCGGGACACCCGGATACGAGCAGTACTTC
>TRBJ2-7|TRBV12-3/TRBV12-4|NA|15|few
CASSLDVGFSYEQYF
TGTGCCAGCAGTTTGGATGTCGGATTTTCCTACGAGCAGTACTTC
>TRBJ1-1|TRBV6-5|NA|15|few
CASSWAGHLNTEAFF
TGTGCCAGCAGTTGGGCGGGACACCTGAACACTGAAGCTTTCTTT
>TRBJ2-1|TRBV19|TRBD2|15|few
CASTVGGGRYNEQFF
TGTGCCAGTACAGTCGGCGGGGGGAGGTACAATGAGCAGTTCTTC
>TRBJ1-2|TRBV3-1|NA|14|NA
CASSQDAFIGGYTF
TGTGCCAGCAGCCAAGACGCCTTCATAGGTGGCTACACCTTC
>TRBJ1-3|TRBV7-8|NA|15|NA
CASSHFRQERNTIYF
TGTGCCAGCAGCCACTTCAGGCAGGAAAGAAACACCATATATTTT
>TRBJ2-5|TRBV5-1|NA|15|NA
CASSLNPGTQETQYF
TGCGCCAGCAGCCTTAATCCAGGGACCCAAGAGACCCAGTACTTC
>TRBJ1-1|TRBV29-1|NA|13|few
CSTASDVYHEAFF
TGCAGCACGGCATCAGACGTTTACCATGAAGCTTTCTTT
>TRBJ2-1|TRBV6-5|NA|17|few
CASRATGRPYFDNEQFF
TGTGCCAGCAGAGCAACCGGACGCCCTTATTTCGACAATGAGCAGTTCTTC
>TRBJ2-1|TRBV24-1|NA|13|NA
CATSDQGRNEQFF
TGTGCCACCAGTGACCAGGGGAGAAATGAGCAGTTCTTC
>TRBJ1-1|TRBV5-1|NA|14|NA
CASRDFTGATEAFF
TGCGCCAGCAGGGACTTCACCGGGGCCACTGAAGCTTTCTTT
>TRBJ1-1|TRBV20-1|NA|14|NA
CSAISGTWSTEAFF
TGCAGTGCTATTTCCGGGACTTGGAGCACTGAAGCTTTCTTT
>TRBJ1-1|TRBV5-1|TRBD1|13|NA
CASSPGQPAEAFF
TGCGCCAGCAGCCCGGGACAGCCCGCTGAAGCTTTCTTT
>TRBJ2-6|TRBV6-6|NA|17|few
CASSYYVGNSGANVLTF
TGTGCCAGCAGTTACTATGTCGGCAACTCTGGGGCCAACGTCCTGACTTTC
>TRBJ1-2|TRBV5-1|NA|14|NA
CASSLESVGLGYTF
TGCGCCAGCAGCTTGGAGTCGGTAGGACTTGGCTACACCTTC
>TRBJ1-2|TRBV12-3/TRBV12-4|NA|14|once
CASSLGTENYGYTF
TGTGCCAGCAGTTTAGGGACAGAAAACTATGGCTACACCTTC
>TRBJ1-1|TRBV11-2|NA|14|few
CASSLRQWNTEAFF
TGTGCCAGCAGCCTTCGACAGTGGAACACTGAAGCTTTCTTT
>TRBJ1-3|TRBV7-6|NA|14|NA
CASSLSQQGNTIYF
TGTGCCAGCAGCTTAAGTCAGCAGGGAAACACCATATATTTT
>TRBJ2-1|TRBV7-2|TRBD1|18|NA
CASSSISGTGWAEDEQFF
TGTGCCAGCAGCTCCATATCCGGGACAGGGTGGGCCGAGGATGAGCAGTTCTTC
>TRBJ2-7|TRBV5-1|TRBD1|15|few
CASSSGQGLSYEQYF
TGCGCCAGCAGTTCTGGACAGGGGCTGAGCTACGAGCAGTACTTC
>TRBJ1-2|TRBV4-1|NA|14|NA
CASSQVSGVYGYTF
TGCGCCAGCAGCCAAGTCAGTGGAGTCTATGGCTACACCTTC
>TRBJ1-1|TRBV29-1|TRBD1|14|NA
CSVRQGLEITEAFF
TGCAGCGTCCGACAGGGACTTGAGATCACTGAAGCTTTCTTT
>TRBJ1-2|TRBV20-1|NA|16|NA
CSARDISTVANYGYTF
TGCAGTGCTAGAGATATATCGACAGTAGCTAACTATGGCTACACCTTC
>TRBJ1-3|TRBV6-5|NA|13|few
CASSEDLGNTIYF
TGTGCCAGCAGCGAAGACCTCGGAAACACCATATATTTT
>TRBJ1-1|TRBV7-9|TRBD1|17|many
CASSSGQVSAAGTEAFF
TGTGCCAGCAGCTCAGGACAGGTTAGTGCCGCAGGGACTGAAGCTTTCTTT
>TRBJ1-1|TRBV7-9|TRBD1|15|NA
CASSLAGGPNTEAFF
TGTGCCAGCAGCTTAGCAGGGGGCCCGAACACTGAAGCTTTCTTT
>TRBJ2-7|TRBV20-1|NA|14|NA
CSARRMGQGHEQYF
TGCAGTGCTAGGCGAATGGGGCAGGGCCACGAGCAGTACTTC
>TRBJ2-7|TRBV5-1|TRBD1|14|few
CASSLARGKYEQYF
TGCGCCAGCAGCTTGGCCAGGGGGAAATACGAGCAGTACTTC
>TRBJ1-5|TRBV25-1|NA|14|NA
CASRETGFGQPQHF
TGTGCCAGCAGAGAAACAGGGTTTGGGCAGCCCCAGCATTTT
>TRBJ2-1|TRBV9|TRBD1|16|NA
CASSVERTGPFGEQFF
TGTGCCAGCAGCGTTGAGAGGACAGGGCCATTTGGTGAGCAGTTCTTC
>TRBJ2-4|TRBV11-2|TRBD2|21|NA
CASSPPSMTSPGDQTKNIQYF
TGTGCCAGCAGCCCGCCCTCGATGACTAGCCCGGGGGACCAGACCAAAAACATTCAGTACTTC
>TRBJ2-5|TRBV5-1|TRBD1|16|NA
CASSSGTGGVGETQYF
TGCGCCAGCAGTTCTGGGACAGGGGGCGTCGGAGAGACCCAGTACTTC